This T cell receptor (beta chain) is drawn from a study of T-cell memory formation after mild COVID-19. On the study more broadly: The two donors had largely donor-specific TCR clusters. Study results and caveats: Among clones contracting day 15 to 85, CD4/CD8 was balanced, whereas later expanders leaned CD4+. Pre-infection memory showed some responding clones, and this suggested that cross-reactive memory joined.

As to this clonotype: Antigen unknown.

The V and J ends lost 0 bases and 6 bases, in that order; junction bases with no gene match: 8. Germline V gene data show CDR1 as LGHNA and CDR2 as YNFKEQ. This CDR3 region has 17 residues. MiXCR was run by TCRdb on the 5' RACE reads, yielding one entry per CDR3 protein. The data show roughly 150,000 distinct CDR3 sequences, with under 15% seen just once and roughly 3.3% held by the top ten. This sequence joins TRBV4-2 and TRBJ2-5; 12 nucleotides agree with TRBD1. Sequenced: PBMCs or a T cell subset sorted from them (not recorded which). This TCR was recovered from a man aged 18-30 years who had mild COVID-19 (a few samples of this study predate the infection). Cell type and time point are not known. This CDR3 is CASSQDVRDRGLQTQYF. In DNA form, the CDR3 reads TGTGCCAGCAGCCAAGATGTACGGGACAGGGGGCTGCAGACCCAGTACTTC.